The present entry profiles one T cell receptor (beta chain) with its context. The data derive from a study of T cell responses to AZD1222 COVID-19 vaccine. Data came from immunoSEQ multiplex PCR; TCRdb stores just in-frame clones and leaves some out. The sample includes around 150,000 clones, roughly 91% seen only once; the top ten take 1.5% to 2.5%. With 0 bases removed from V and 5 bases from J, the gap between germline ends came to 23 bases. CDR3 length: 19 amino acids. Germline CDR1 is SGHNT and CDR2 is YYREEE (reference sequence). The chain employs TRBV5-4 and TRBJ1-4, with D perhaps TRBD1 (5 bases). Sequencing was performed on peripheral blood, taken 28 days after the second AZD1222 dose. The clonotype comes from an adult who received the AZD1222 COVID-19 vaccine. In DNA, the CDR3 is TGTGCCAGCAGCTTGGCCGTTGGTCCCCCGGGACGGCAAAATGAAAAACTGTTTTTT. Protein sequence: CASSLAVGPPGRQNEKLFF. The variable domain in full, completed from reference TRBV5-4 and TRBJ1-4, reads ETGVTQSPTHLIKTRGQQVTLRCSSQSGHNTVSWYQQALGQGPQFIFQYYREEENGRGNFPPRFSGLQFPNYSSELNVNALELDDSALYLCASSLAVGPPGRQNEKLFFGSGTQLSVL.